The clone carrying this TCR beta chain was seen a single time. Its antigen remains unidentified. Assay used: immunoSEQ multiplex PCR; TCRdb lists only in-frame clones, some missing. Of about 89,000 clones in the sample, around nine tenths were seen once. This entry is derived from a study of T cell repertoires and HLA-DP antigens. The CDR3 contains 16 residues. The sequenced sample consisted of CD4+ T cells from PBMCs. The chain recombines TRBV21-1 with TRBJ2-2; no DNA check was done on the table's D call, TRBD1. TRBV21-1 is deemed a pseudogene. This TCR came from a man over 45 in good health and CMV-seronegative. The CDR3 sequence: CASSETGAGETGELFF. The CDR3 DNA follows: TGTGCCAGCAGTGAGACAGGGGCAGGGGAAACCGGGGAGCTGTTTTTT.